The 11 T cell receptor beta chains below come from one sample, sequenced in a study of blood T cell repertoires in COVID-19 (dated by TCRdb to the early 2020s). Library preparation used the immunoSEQ multiplex PCR assay. Held by TCRdb, this immuneACCESS table contains in-frame sequences only and omits some clones. Under half of the omission traces to an unresolved V gene where checked; the cause of the rest is unknown. The sample table holds about 200,000 clones, of which 75% to 85% were seen once. Of the sample, about 13% falls within the top ten clones. The material sequenced was peripheral blood. Receptors were obtained from a human donor in a cohort sampled during active COVID-19.

The chain recombines TRBV28 with TRBJ2-7; 10 bases line up with TRBD1. With V trimmed by 5 bases and J by 4 bases, 8 bases remained unmatched. Germline assignment: CDR1 MDHEN and CDR2 SYDVKM. The CDR3 loop spans 15 amino acids. CDR3 in amino acids: CASSKPGQGLYEQYF. The DNA for the CDR3 is TGTGCCAGCAGTAAACCGGGACAGGGGCTATACGAGCAGTACTTC.

The rearrangement uses TRBV28 and TRBJ2-3, with D maybe TRBD2 (6 bases). The length of the CDR3 is 15 residues. Germline V gene lookup returns CDR1 MDHEN and CDR2 SYDVKM. V was pared by 7 bases and J by 5 bases, with 19 bases between. Here the CDR3 reads CASTRDFLIQDTQYF. As DNA, the CDR3 is TGTGCCAGCACCCGGGACTTCCTTATCCAAGATACGCAGTATTTT.

The V and J genes are TRBV6-1 and TRBJ1-6; D gene unclear. V was shortened by 2 bases and J by 7 bases, with 9 bases between the two germline ends. This CDR3 is 14 amino acids long. Germline values: CDR1 MNHNS, CDR2 SASEGT. The CDR3 DNA reads as TGTGCCAGCAGTGAATTAGAACAGAATTCACCCCTCCACTTT. Translated, it gives CASSELEQNSPLHF.

J is TRBJ1-5 and V is TRBV6-1; D is unresolved. Germline V gene data show CDR1 as MNHNS and CDR2 as SASEGT. Trimming removed 2 bases at V and 3 bases at J, with 5 bases between. The CDR3 extends over 13 amino acids. The CDR3 bases are TGTGCCAGCAGTGAACTCTCCAATCAGCCCCAGCATTTT. Translation gives CASSELSNQPQHF.

The rearrangement uses TRBV5-6 and TRBJ2-7, with TRBD2 matching over 8 bases. This CDR3 is 14 amino acids long. Germline V gives CDR1 SGHDT, CDR2 YYEEEE. V was pared by 5 bases and J by 5 bases, with 9 bases of the junction left unmatched. Here the CDR3 reads CASRTNGLANEQYF. The CDR3, as DNA: TGTGCCAGCAGAACTAACGGACTAGCTAACGAGCAGTACTTC.

The chain is built from TRBV7-2 and TRBJ1-5; TRBD1 is a possible D gene (6 bases). This CDR3 is 12 amino acids long. The germline V gene encodes CDR1 SGHTA and CDR2 FQGNSA. V lost 1 base, J lost 13 bases, and 11 bases lay in between. CDR3 protein: CASSLDTGNQHF. In DNA form, the CDR3 reads TGTGCCAGCAGCTTAGATACAGGGAATCAGCATTTT.

This clone has only one observation. The chain uses TRBV19 and TRBJ2-3; a possible D gene is TRBD2 (6 bases). Looked up from germline, CDR1 is LNHDA and CDR2 is SQIVND (reference sequence). V was cut by 4 bases and J by 3 bases, with 11 bases left in between. This CDR3 spans 14 amino acids. The chain's CDR3 is CASSTGVVTDTQYF. The CDR3 DNA sequence: TGTGCCAGTAGTACGGGAGTAGTTACAGATACGCAGTATTTT.

This chain uses TRBV7-9 with TRBJ2-4; D possibly corresponds to TRBD2 (6 bases). The germline gives CDR1 SEHNR, CDR2 FQNEAQ (reference sequence). V was cut by 4 bases and J by 1 base, with 11 bases left in between. CDR3 length: 15 amino acids. The CDR3 DNA reads as TGTGCCAGCAGCTCGTTGGAGGGGGCCAAAAACATTCAGTACTTC. Protein: CASSSLEGAKNIQYF.

The V and J genes are TRBV4-1 and TRBJ1-6; no clear D gene. V was shortened by 1 base and J by 4 bases, with 14 bases between the two germline ends. The CDR3 totals 17 residues. Germline-derived CDR1 and CDR2 are MGHRA and YSYEKL. The CDR3 sequence is CASSQAVAGAYNSPLHF. In DNA form, the CDR3 reads TGCGCCAGCAGCCAAGCGGTAGCGGGAGCGTATAATTCACCCCTCCACTTT.

This rearrangement joins TRBV27 to TRBJ2-2; D uncertain. V lost 3 bases and J lost 7, with 6 bases in between. CDR3 size: 12 residues. Per germline, CDR1 MNHEY and CDR2 SMNVEV (reference sequence). The CDR3 protein is CASSLRSGELFF. The CDR3 region has the DNA TGTGCCAGCAGTTTGAGGAGCGGGGAGCTGTTTTTT.

This clone occurred a few times. Other DNA variants within this sample encode the same CDR3. The chain links TRBV28 to TRBJ2-5, with TRBD2 matching over 7 bases. Germline V gives CDR1 MDHEN, CDR2 SYDVKM. V dropped 2 bases and J dropped 2; count of bases not matched to a gene: 5. The CDR3 loop spans 15 amino acids. The CDR3 protein is CASSLTGGGQETQYF. The CDR3 coding sequence is TGTGCCAGCAGTTTAACGGGAGGTGGACAAGAGACCCAGTACTTC.